This passage covers 25 T cell receptor beta chains from one sample sequenced in a study of Ad26.COV2.S vaccination and SARS-CoV-2 variants. The method was immunoSEQ multiplex PCR; TCRdb's version includes in-frame clones alone and lacks a portion of them. This sample has approximately 480,000 clones, with approximately 88% found just once. This sample's treatment: roughly 19 received Ad26.COV2.S at low or high dose, single or two shots; about 5 received placebo; per-sample allocation not given. Following the first vaccine or placebo injection, samples were taken on day 63. This material consisted of peripheral blood, taken in a trial of Ad26.COV2.S vaccine versus placebo. Receptors originate from a person between 18 and 59 years old who received the Ad26.COV2.S COVID-19 vaccine or a placebo.

The chain joins TRBV2 to TRBJ2-7; the D gene is possibly TRBD2 (5 bases). Germline values: CDR1 SNHLY, CDR2 FYNNEI. The CDR3 is 13 residues long. Trimming stripped 0 bases from V and 7 bases from J, with 10 bases between. The DNA for the CDR3 is TGTGCCAGCAGTGAAGCGCTTGCGGGTGAGCAGTACTTC. It encodes CASSEALAGEQYF.

The rearrangement uses TRBV4-3 and TRBJ2-1; a possible D gene is TRBD2 (6 bases). Germline CDR1 is LGHNA and CDR2 is YSLEER. Trimming removed 4 bases from V and 4 bases from J, with 32 bases in between. The CDR3 loop spans 21 amino acids. The CDR3 here is CASSPSPIWGGPTLPYNEQFF. CDR3 sequence (DNA): TGCGCCAGCAGCCCCTCCCCCATTTGGGGAGGTCCTACCCTGCCGTACAATGAGCAGTTCTTC.

The rearrangement links TRBV10-1 to TRBJ2-5; TRBD1 aligns across 7 bases. This CDR3 comprises 14 residues. J was trimmed by 4 bases and V by 9 bases; bases with no gene match: 11. Germline V lookup: CDR1 WNHNN, CDR2 SYGVQD (reference sequence). The CDR3 coding sequence is TGCGCCAGGACGGACAGGATTTGGTCAGAGACCCAGTACTTC. Its translation: CARTDRIWSETQYF.

This chain links TRBV29-1 with TRBJ2-1; D is possibly TRBD2 (6 bases). Germline CDR1 is SQVTM and CDR2 is ANQGSEA. V dropped 3 bases and J dropped 4 bases, with 16 bases sitting between them. This CDR3 comprises 15 residues. DNA of the CDR3: TGCAGCGTTGAGGCGGCAGCGGGCATATACAATGAGCAGTTCTTC. Amino acids: CSVEAAAGIYNEQFF.

V is TRBV29-1 and J is TRBJ2-3, with 8 nucleotides matching TRBD1. This CDR3 has 14 amino acids. J was trimmed by 3 bases and V by 7 bases; bases with no gene match: 9. Germline V gene data show CDR1 as SQVTM and CDR2 as ANQGSEA. The CDR3 spells CSGRGQGATDTQYF. CDR3 nucleotide sequence: TGCAGCGGGCGTGGGCAGGGGGCGACAGATACGCAGTATTTT.

The V and J genes are TRBV4-1 and TRBJ2-1; D not certain. The germline CDR1 and CDR2 sequences are MGHRA and YSYEKL. The CDR3 sequence is 19 residues long. Between the trimmed V and J ends, which lost 1 base and 8 bases, there was a span of 27 bases. The CDR3 DNA is TGCGCCAGCAGCCAAGTTCTCTCTCGGGTTTCAGAGAACGCGGATGAGCAGTTCTTC. This sequence encodes CASSQVLSRVSENADEQFF.

In DNA form, the CDR3 reads TGTGCCAGCATGGATAATACCAGCGGTAATTCACCCCTCCACTTT. This translates into CASMDNTSGNSPLHF. The V and J genes are TRBV6-5 and TRBJ1-6; D gene uncertain. The CDR3 has 15 residues. Looked up from germline, CDR1 is MNHEY and CDR2 is SVGAGI. V was shortened by 7 bases and J by 6 bases, with 16 bases between the two germline ends.

The CDR3 DNA sequence: TGTGCCTGGAGTGTTAACGTCGGGGTACAAGGGGGATCATACGAGCAGTACTTC. It yields the protein CAWSVNVGVQGGSYEQYF. The chain combines TRBV30 with TRBJ2-7; D perhaps matches TRBD1 (6 bases). Germline CDR1 GTSNPN, CDR2 SVGIG (reference sequence). Trimming shortened V by 0 bases and J by 4 bases, and 25 bases separated the two germline ends. The CDR3 runs 18 residues.

The rearrangement links TRBV10-3 to TRBJ1-2; TRBD1 matches 7 bases. Germline CDR1 ENHRY, CDR2 SYGVKD. The CDR3 runs 16 residues. Trimming at V came to 5 bases and at J to 0 bases, leaving 9 bases not matched to a gene. The CDR3 sequence is CAISRAGTDSNYGYTF. The CDR3 coding sequence is TGTGCCATCAGTAGAGCGGGGACAGATTCTAACTATGGCTACACCTTC.

The CDR3 bases are TGTGCCAGCAGCTCAAGCGGGAGGGGTTACAATGAGCAGTTCTTC. It specifies CASSSSGRGYNEQFF. The rearrangement uses TRBV5-6 and TRBJ2-1, with TRBD2 matching 10 bases. The germline V gene encodes CDR1 SGHDT and CDR2 YYEEEE. V lost 3 bases and J lost 4; bases outside the gene matches: 4. The CDR3 sequence is 15 residues long.

The chain combines TRBV15 with TRBJ1-2; no firm D call. Trimming cost V 0 bases and J 6 bases, with 23 bases left between them. The germline V gene has CDR1 LNHNV and CDR2 YYDKDF (reference sequence). The CDR3 has 18 residues. CDR3 sequence reads: CATSRDRNPVPIEDGYTF. DNA of the CDR3: TGTGCCACCAGCAGAGATCGGAACCCTGTCCCTATTGAGGATGGCTACACCTTC.

The chain employs TRBV30 and TRBJ1-6, with D perhaps TRBD1 (5 bases). Trimming cost V 0 bases and J 0 bases, with 12 bases left between them. The CDR3 totals 17 residues. Germline CDR1 GTSNPN, CDR2 SVGIG (reference sequence). CDR3 loop: CAWSVISGSSYNSPLHF. The CDR3 region has the DNA TGTGCCTGGAGTGTAATATCAGGGAGCTCCTATAATTCACCCCTCCACTTT.

The chain recombines TRBV6-1 with TRBJ1-4; D perhaps matches TRBD1 (5 bases). Germline V gene lookup returns CDR1 MNHNS and CDR2 SASEGT. The CDR3 loop spans 14 amino acids. Trimming took 2 bases from V and 5 from J, leaving 9 bases between them. The CDR3 is CASSETRGNEKLFF. In DNA, the CDR3 is TGTGCCAGCAGTGAAACCCGGGGCAATGAAAAACTGTTTTTT.

The chain is built from TRBV6-6 and TRBJ1-1, with 10 bases aligning to TRBD1. Trimming took 11 bases from V and 5 from J; bases not matched to a gene: 8. This CDR3 is built from 13 residues. Per germline, CDR1 MNHNY and CDR2 SVGAGI (reference sequence). The CDR3 reads CAGRQGAETEAFF. In DNA, the CDR3 is TGTGCCGGAAGACAGGGGGCGGAAACTGAAGCTTTCTTT.

The V and J genes are TRBV7-2 and TRBJ2-2, with 8 bases lining up with TRBD1. The trim removed 8 bases at V and 7 bases at J, leaving 12 bases unmatched. CDR3 size: 15 residues. Per germline, CDR1 SGHTA and CDR2 FQGNSA. The CDR3 bases are TGTGCCAGCGAACCTAGGACAGGGAGGATCGGGGAGCTGTTTTTT. This translates into CASEPRTGRIGELFF.

The rearrangement joins TRBV2 to TRBJ2-1; TRBD2 agrees at 12 bases. There are 14 residues in the CDR3. CDR1 and CDR2 from the germline V gene are SNHLY and FYNNEI. V was pared by 5 bases and J by 9 bases, with 5 bases of the junction left unmatched. The CDR3 here is CASSLLAGGGEQFF. CDR3 nucleotide sequence: TGTGCCAGCAGTTTACTAGCGGGAGGAGGTGAGCAGTTCTTC.

Worth noting for this clone: An end of the junction does not agree with germline; a read error may underlie this. The chain recombines TRBV2 with TRBJ2-7; possibly TRBD2 for D (6 bases). This CDR3 spans 15 amino acids. CDR1 SNHLY and CDR2 FYNNEI come from the germline V gene. CDR3 nucleotide sequence: TGCGCCAGCGGGTTGACGGCCGATAGCTCCTACGAGCAGTACTTC. Translated, it gives CASGLTADSSYEQYF.

The chain couples TRBV6-4 to TRBJ1-6; D uncertain. Germline assignment: CDR1 MRHNA and CDR2 SNTAGT. Trimming removed 3 bases from V and 6 bases from J, with 6 bases in between. The CDR3 spans 13 residues. Here the CDR3 DNA reads TGTGCCAGCAGTGAAGTGGGTAATTCACCCCTCCACTTT. Encoded protein: CASSEVGNSPLHF.

This clone was counted at least ten times. The chain couples TRBV6-6 to TRBJ2-3; D could derive from TRBD1 or TRBD2 (5 bases each). V gave up 4 bases and J gave up 4 bases, with 15 bases separating them. Germline V gene sequence: CDR1 MNHNY, CDR2 SVGAGI (reference sequence). The CDR3 extends over 15 amino acids. The chain's CDR3 is CASSWGRDGADTQYF. The CDR3 DNA reads TGTGCCAGCAGTTGGGGACGGGATGGTGCAGATACGCAGTATTTT.

The CDR3 DNA follows: TGTGCCTCAAGTACGGGCAGGGCGGGAAAACTGTTTTTT. Translation: CASSTGRAGKLFF. The chain combines TRBV19 with TRBJ1-4, with a possible D match to TRBD1 (5 bases). The germline CDR1 and CDR2 sequences are LNHDA and SQIVND (reference sequence). V was pared by 11 bases and J by 10 bases, with 20 bases between. CDR3 length equals 13 residues.

This clone was detected once. The rearrangement links TRBV5-1 to TRBJ2-3, with 7 bases fitting TRBD2. The V and J ends lost 5 bases and 2 bases, in that order; junction bases with no gene match: 11. Per the germline V gene, CDR1 is SGHRS and CDR2 is YFSETQ. This CDR3 contains 16 residues. The CDR3 region is CASSLGGVTVTDTQYF. DNA for the CDR3: TGCGCCAGCAGTCTTGGGGGGGTGACCGTCACAGATACGCAGTATTTT.

The rearrangement links TRBV7-2 to TRBJ2-3, with D possibly being TRBD1 (5 bases). Per germline, CDR1 SGHTA and CDR2 FQGNSA. The CDR3 contains 14 residues. V lost 2 bases to trimming and J lost 4 bases, with 10 bases between them. The CDR3 DNA is TGTGCCAGCAGCTTAAGGTGGGGCCCAGATACGCAGTATTTT. Encoded protein: CASSLRWGPDTQYF.

This chain uses TRBV30 with TRBJ1-1, with D possibly being TRBD1 (6 bases). Trimming shortened V by 4 bases and J by 4 bases, and 7 bases separated the two germline ends. This CDR3 comprises 11 residues. CDR1 and CDR2 (germline): GTSNPN, SVGIG (reference sequence). CDR3 nucleotide sequence: TGTGCCTGGAAGGGGGGCACTGAAGCTTTCTTT. Translation gives CAWKGGTEAFF.

CDR3 sequence: CASSLGSGSEAFF. The CDR3 bases are TGTGCCAGCAGTTTGGGTAGCGGTTCTGAAGCTTTCTTT. This chain links TRBV12-3 or TRBV12-4 with TRBJ1-1, with unresolved D. CDR3 size: 13 residues. Between the trimmed V and J ends, which lost 3 bases and 6 bases, there was a span of 11 bases.

The gene calls are TRBV28 and TRBJ2-3, with 10 bases fitting TRBD2. The germline CDR1 and CDR2 sequences are MDHEN and SYDVKM. The CDR3 has 14 residues. After removal of 3 bases from V and 6 bases from J, the junction contained 3 bases not matched to a gene. The CDR3 nucleotides are TGTGCCAGCAGTTTTCTAGCGGGAGCCGATACGCAGTATTTT. It is translated as CASSFLAGADTQYF.